This T cell receptor beta chain comes out of a study of spatial heterogeneity in lung cancer. Time point defined: blood at routine non-recurrence follow-up after resection. Whole RNA was taken from tumor, nontumor lung or frozen PBMC; it was then sequenced unsorted. This CDR3 has 16 amino acids. The V and J ends lost 0 bases and 4 bases respectively, with 12 bases between them. Germline V gene lookup returns CDR1 LNHNV and CDR2 YYDKDF (reference sequence). This clonotype was observed a handful of times. MiXCR was run by TCRdb on the 5' RACE reads, yielding one entry per CDR3 protein. The table records some 54,000 distinct CDR3 sequences, around 7.7% of them present only once.

The clonotype originates from a female donor with early-stage non-small cell lung cancer. This chain uses TRBV15 with TRBJ1-4, with unresolved D. The material sequenced was PBMCs, taken at follow-up. Here the CDR3 reads CATSRDSGSGNEKLFF. CDR3 coding DNA: TGTGCCACCAGCAGAGATTCGGGGTCTGGTAATGAAAAACTGTTTTTT.